Detailed here is one T cell receptor (beta chain). Its target is not known. The data were obtained in a study of cytomegalovirus exposure and HLA in healthy donors. Study-level results: About 87% or about 30% of the time was how often most TCR beta V segments were productive, according to an earlier analysis. Analyzed later, association rates of TCRs varied across HLA loci, with DRB1 most and HLA-C fewest. Roughly uniform sequencing depth across donors was assumed, possibly incorrectly.

Primers for the PCR totalled 60 Vbeta and 13 Jbeta. Produced via immunoSEQ multiplex PCR; TCRdb's table is partial and in-frame only. The table shows roughly 100,000 clones, with roughly 82% occurring only once. Sequenced: PBMCs. The clonotype comes from a man aged 45-60 years in good health and CMV-seronegative.

CDR3 amino acids: CASSTPGYGGVTDTQYF. The CDR3 coding sequence is TGTGCCAGCAGCACACCCGGCTACGGCGGGGTAACAGATACGCAGTATTTT. This chain joins TRBV7-8 and TRBJ2-3; D is possibly TRBD2 (6 bases). V lost 5 bases to trimming and J lost 3 bases, with 21 bases between them. The CDR3 spans 17 residues. The germline V gene has CDR1 SGHVS and CDR2 FQNEAQ.